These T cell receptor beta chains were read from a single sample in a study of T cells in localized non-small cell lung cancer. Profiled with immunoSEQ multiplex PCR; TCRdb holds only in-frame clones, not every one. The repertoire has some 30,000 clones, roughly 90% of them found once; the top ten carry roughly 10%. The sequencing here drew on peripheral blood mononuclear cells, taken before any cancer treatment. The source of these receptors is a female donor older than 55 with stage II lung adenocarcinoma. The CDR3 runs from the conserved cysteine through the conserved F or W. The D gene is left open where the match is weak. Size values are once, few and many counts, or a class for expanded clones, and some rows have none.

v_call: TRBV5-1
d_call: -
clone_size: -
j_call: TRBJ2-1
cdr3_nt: TGCGCCAGCAGCTTGGCGGGGGAATCCTACAATGAGCAGTTCTTC
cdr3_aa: CASSLAGESYNEQFF

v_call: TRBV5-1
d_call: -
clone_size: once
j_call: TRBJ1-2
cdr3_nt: TGCGCCAGCAGCCGCGCAGGGACGGAGGCAGGGTATGGCTACACCTTC
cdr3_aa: CASSRAGTEAGYGYTF

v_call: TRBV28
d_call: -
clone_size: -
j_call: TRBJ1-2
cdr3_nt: TGTGCCAGCAGTCTCCAGGCGGGGGTTGGCTACACCTTC
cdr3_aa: CASSLQAGVGYTF

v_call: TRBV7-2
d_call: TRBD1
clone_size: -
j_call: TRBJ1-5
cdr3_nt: TGTGCCAGCAGGGATACAGGGGGGAATCAGCCCCAGCATTTT
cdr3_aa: CASRDTGGNQPQHF

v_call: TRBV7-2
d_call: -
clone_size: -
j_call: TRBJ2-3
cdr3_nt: TGTGCCAGCAGCCGCGAGATCACAGATACGCAGTATTTT
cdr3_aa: CASSREITDTQYF

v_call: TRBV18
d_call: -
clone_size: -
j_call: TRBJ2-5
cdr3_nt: TGTGCCAGCTCACCGACGGGGCCCGAGACCCAGTACTTC
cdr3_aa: CASSPTGPETQYF

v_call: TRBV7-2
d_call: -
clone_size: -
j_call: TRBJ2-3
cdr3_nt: TGTGCCAGCAGCGTAGGGGGGGCAGGGGCAGATACGCAGTATTTT
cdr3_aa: CASSVGGAGADTQYF

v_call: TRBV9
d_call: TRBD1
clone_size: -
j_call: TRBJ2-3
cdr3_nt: TGTGCCAGCAGCGCGACAGGGCCTCGAACAGATACGCAGTATTTT
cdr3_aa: CASSATGPRTDTQYF

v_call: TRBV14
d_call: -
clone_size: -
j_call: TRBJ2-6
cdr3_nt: TGTGCCAGCAGCCAAGTTCTCGGACAGAACGTCCTGACTTTC
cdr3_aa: CASSQVLGQNVLTF

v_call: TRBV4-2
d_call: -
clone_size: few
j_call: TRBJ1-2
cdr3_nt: TGTGCCAGCAGCCAAGAAGGGTATGGCTACACCTTC
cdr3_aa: CASSQEGYGYTF

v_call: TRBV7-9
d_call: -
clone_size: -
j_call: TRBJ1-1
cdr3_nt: TGTGCCAGTTCGACAGTTTGGAACACTGAAGCTTTCTTT
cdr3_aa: CASSTVWNTEAFF

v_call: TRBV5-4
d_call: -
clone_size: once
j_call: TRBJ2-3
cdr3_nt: TGTGCCAGCAGCACCAGACAGACAAGCACAGATACGCAGTATTTT
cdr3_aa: CASSTRQTSTDTQYF

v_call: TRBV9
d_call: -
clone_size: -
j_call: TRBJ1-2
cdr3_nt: TGTGCCAGCAGCGTAGTAGGGCAAGACTATGGCTACACCTTC
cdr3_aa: CASSVVGQDYGYTF

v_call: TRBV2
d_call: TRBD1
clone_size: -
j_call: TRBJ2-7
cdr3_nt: TGTGCCGCCACCATGGGACAGGGGCCACTCGAGCAGTACTTC
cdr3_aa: CAATMGQGPLEQYF

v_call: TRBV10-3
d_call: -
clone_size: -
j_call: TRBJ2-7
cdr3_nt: TGTGCCATCAGTGAGTCAGAGGGCGGGTACGAGCAGTACTTC
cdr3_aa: CAISESEGGYEQYF

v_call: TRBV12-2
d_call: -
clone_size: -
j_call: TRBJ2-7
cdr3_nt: TGTGCAAGTCGCTACCGGGACCGAGCCTACGAGCAGTACTTC
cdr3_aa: CASRYRDRAYEQYF

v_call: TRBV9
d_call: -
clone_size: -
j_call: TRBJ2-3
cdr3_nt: TGTGCCAGCAGCGTAACGGATCGCACAGATACGCAGTATTTT
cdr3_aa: CASSVTDRTDTQYF

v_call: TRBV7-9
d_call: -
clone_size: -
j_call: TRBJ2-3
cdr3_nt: TGTGCCAGCAGCTGGCAACAGGGATTTGGAACAGATACGCAGTATTTT
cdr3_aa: CASSWQQGFGTDTQYF

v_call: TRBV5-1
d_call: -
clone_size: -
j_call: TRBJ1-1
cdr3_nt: TGCGCCAGCAGCTCCGAGGGGGTTAAGAACACTGAAGCTTTCTTT
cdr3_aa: CASSSEGVKNTEAFF

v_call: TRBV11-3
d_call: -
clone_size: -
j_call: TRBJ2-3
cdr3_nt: TGTGCCAGCAGCTTAGGGGACACCGCCACAGATACGCAGTATTTT
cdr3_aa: CASSLGDTATDTQYF

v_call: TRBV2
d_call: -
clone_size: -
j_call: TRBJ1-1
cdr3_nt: TGTGCCAGCACGTGGGGAGGAGACACTGAAGCTTTCTTT
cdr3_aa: CASTWGGDTEAFF

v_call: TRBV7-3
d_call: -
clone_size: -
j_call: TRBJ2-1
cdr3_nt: TGTGCCAGCAGCTTAAGGGGCGGCGGGGAACTTGAGCAGTTCTTC
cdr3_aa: CASSLRGGGELEQFF

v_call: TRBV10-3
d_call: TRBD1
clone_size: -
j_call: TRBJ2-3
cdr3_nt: TGTGCCATCGGGAGACAGGGCCTCACAGATACGCAGTATTTT
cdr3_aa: CAIGRQGLTDTQYF

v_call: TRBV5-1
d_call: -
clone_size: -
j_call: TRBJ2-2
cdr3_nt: TGCGCCAGCAGGTCCTTGGGGGGGCGCTTGGACACCGGGGAGCTGTTTTTT
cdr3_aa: CASRSLGGRLDTGELFF

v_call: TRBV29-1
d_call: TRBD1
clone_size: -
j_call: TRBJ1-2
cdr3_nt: TGCAGCTCCCCGGGCGGGGACAGGGTACAACGAGCGGATGGCTACACCTTC
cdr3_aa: CSSPGGDRVQRADGYTF

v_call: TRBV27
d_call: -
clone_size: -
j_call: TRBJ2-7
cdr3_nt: TGTGCCAGCAGTTTGTGGGCCAGGGCCTACGAGCAGTACTTC
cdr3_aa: CASSLWARAYEQYF

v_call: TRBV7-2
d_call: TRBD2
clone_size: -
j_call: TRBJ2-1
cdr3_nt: TGTGCCAGCAGCTTCTTAGCGGGGATGATCTACAATGAGCAGTTCTTC
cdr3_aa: CASSFLAGMIYNEQFF

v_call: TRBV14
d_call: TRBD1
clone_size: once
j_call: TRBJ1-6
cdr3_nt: TGTGCCAGCAGCGCGAACCCGACAGGGTTAGCTTCACCCCTCCACTTT
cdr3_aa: CASSANPTGLASPLHF

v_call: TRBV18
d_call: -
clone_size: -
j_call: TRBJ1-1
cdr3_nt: TGTGCCAGCTCGCAGGCCAGGGGCCAGAACACTGAAGCTTTCTTT
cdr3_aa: CASSQARGQNTEAFF

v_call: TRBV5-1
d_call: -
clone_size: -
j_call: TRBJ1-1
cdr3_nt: TGCGCCAGCAGGACGGGGATGAACACTGAAGCTTTCTTT
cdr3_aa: CASRTGMNTEAFF

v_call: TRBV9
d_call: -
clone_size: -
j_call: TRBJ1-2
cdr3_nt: TGTGCCAGCAGCGTAGGGGGGTCGTTTAACTATGGCTACACCTTC
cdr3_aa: CASSVGGSFNYGYTF

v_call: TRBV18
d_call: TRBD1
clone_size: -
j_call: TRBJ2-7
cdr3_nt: TGTGCCAGCTCACCATCCCACAGGGGCTACGAGCAGTACTTC
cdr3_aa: CASSPSHRGYEQYF

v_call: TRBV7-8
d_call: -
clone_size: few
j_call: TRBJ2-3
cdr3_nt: TGTGCCAGCAGCTTAGGACCAGATACGCAGTATTTT
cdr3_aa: CASSLGPDTQYF

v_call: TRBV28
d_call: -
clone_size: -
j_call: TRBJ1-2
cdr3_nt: TGTGCCAGCAGTTTAGGGGTTAACTATGGCTACACCTTC
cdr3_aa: CASSLGVNYGYTF

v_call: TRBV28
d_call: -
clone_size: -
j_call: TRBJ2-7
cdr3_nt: TGTGCCAGCAGTTTAGTGCGGGACGGGCAGTACTTC
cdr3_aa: CASSLVRDGQYF

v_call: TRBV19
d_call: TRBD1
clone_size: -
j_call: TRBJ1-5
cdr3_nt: TGTGCCAGTAGTATGGTGACAGGGGTCAATCAGCCCCAGCATTTT
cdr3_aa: CASSMVTGVNQPQHF

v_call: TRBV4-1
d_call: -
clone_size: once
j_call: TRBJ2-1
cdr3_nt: TGCGCCAGCGCAAATTGGAATGAGCAGTTCTTC
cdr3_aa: CASANWNEQFF

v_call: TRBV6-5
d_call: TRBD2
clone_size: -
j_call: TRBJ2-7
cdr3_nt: TGTGCCAGCAGCCGACTAGCTGGCGACGAGCAGTACTTC
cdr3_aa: CASSRLAGDEQYF

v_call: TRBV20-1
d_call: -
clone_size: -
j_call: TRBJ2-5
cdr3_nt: TGCAGTGCTAGGGCCGGGGAGACCCAGTACTTC
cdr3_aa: CSARAGETQYF

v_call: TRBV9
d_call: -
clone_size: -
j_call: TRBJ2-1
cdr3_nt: TGTGCCAGCAGCGTAGGGCGTTCCTTTTACAATGAGCAGTTCTTC
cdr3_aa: CASSVGRSFYNEQFF

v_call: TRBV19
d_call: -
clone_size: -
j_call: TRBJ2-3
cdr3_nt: TGTGCCAGTAGTACCCTGACAGCTCCGATTACTAGCACAGATACGCAGTATTTT
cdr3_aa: CASSTLTAPITSTDTQYF

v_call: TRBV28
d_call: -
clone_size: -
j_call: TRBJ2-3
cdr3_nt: TGTGCCAGCAGTTTAGTTAGCACAGATACGCAGTATTTT
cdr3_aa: CASSLVSTDTQYF

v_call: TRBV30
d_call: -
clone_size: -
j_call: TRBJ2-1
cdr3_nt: TGTGCCTGGAGTTACCGCGGGATCCACAATGAGCAGTTCTTC
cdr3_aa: CAWSYRGIHNEQFF

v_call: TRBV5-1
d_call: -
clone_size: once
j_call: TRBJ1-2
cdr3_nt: TGCGCCAGCAGCTTTCCGGGACAAAACTATGGCTACACCTTC
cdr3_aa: CASSFPGQNYGYTF

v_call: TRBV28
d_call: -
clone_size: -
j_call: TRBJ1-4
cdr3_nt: TGTGCCAGCATCTCCGGCGGCACCGCTGAAAAACTGTTTTTT
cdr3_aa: CASISGGTAEKLFF

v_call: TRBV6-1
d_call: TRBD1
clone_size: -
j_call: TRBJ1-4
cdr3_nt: TGTGCCAGCAGTGAAGCGGGAGGGGGCCAAAAACTGTTTTTT
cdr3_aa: CASSEAGGGQKLFF

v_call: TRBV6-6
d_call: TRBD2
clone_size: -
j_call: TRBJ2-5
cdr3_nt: TGTGCCAGCAGTTACGGGTCTAGCGGGGGTCAAGAGACCCAGTACTTC
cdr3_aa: CASSYGSSGGQETQYF

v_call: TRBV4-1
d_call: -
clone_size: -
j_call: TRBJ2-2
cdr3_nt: TGCGCCAGCAGCCAACCAGGCACGAACACCGGGGAGCTGTTTTTT
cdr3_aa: CASSQPGTNTGELFF

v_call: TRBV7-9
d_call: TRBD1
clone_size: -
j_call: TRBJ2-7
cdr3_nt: TGTGCCAGCAGACCGGGACAGAATACCTACGAGCAGTACTTC
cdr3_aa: CASRPGQNTYEQYF

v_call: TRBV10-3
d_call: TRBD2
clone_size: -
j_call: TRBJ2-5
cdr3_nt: TGTGCCATCACCTCGGGACTAGGGCGAGAGACCCAGTACTTC
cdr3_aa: CAITSGLGRETQYF

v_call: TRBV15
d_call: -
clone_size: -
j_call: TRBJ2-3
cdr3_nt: TGTGCCACCAGCAGGTTAGGTGTTTCTAGCACAGATACGCAGTATTTT
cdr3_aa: CATSRLGVSSTDTQYF

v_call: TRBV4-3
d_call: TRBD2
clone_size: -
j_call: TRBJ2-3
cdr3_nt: TGCGCCAGCAGCCAGTTCAGACTAGCGGAGGGCACAGATACGCAGTATTTT
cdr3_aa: CASSQFRLAEGTDTQYF

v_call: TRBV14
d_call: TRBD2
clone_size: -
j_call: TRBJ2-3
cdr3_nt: TGTGCCAGCAGCCAAGGACTAGCGGGAGTAGCAGATACGCAGTATTTT
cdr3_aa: CASSQGLAGVADTQYF

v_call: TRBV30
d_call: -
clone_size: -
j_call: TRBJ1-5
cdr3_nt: TGTGCCTGGAGTGGACAGCTCAATCAGCCCCAGCATTTT
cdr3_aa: CAWSGQLNQPQHF

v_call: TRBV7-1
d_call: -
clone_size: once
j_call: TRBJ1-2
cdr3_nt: TGTGCCAGCAGCTTCTTCGGCAGTGAGATAACCAACTATGGCTACACCTTC
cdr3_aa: CASSFFGSEITNYGYTF